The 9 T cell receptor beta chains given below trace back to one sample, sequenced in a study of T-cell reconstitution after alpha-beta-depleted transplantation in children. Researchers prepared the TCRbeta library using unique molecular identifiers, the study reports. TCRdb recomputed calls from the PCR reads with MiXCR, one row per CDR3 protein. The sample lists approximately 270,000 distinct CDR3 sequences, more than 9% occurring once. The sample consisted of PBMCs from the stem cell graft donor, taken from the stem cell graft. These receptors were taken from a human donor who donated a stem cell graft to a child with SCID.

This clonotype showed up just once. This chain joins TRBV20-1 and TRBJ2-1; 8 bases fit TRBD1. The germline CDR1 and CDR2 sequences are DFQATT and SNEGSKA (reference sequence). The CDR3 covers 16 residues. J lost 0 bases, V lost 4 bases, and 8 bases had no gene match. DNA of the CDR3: TGCAGTGCTATCCCCGGACAGGGAAGCTCCTACAATGAGCAGTTCTTC. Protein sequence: CSAIPGQGSSYNEQFF.

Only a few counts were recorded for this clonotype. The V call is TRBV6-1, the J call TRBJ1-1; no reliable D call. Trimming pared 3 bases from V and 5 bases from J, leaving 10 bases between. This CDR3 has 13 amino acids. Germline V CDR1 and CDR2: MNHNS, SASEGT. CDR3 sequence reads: CASSEWRETEAFF. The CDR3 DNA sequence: TGTGCCAGCAGTGAGTGGAGGGAAACTGAAGCTTTCTTT.

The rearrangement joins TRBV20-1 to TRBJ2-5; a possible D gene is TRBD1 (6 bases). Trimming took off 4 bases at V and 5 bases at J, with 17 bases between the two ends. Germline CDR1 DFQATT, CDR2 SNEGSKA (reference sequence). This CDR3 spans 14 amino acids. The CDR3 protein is CSATETGREETQYF. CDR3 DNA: TGCAGTGCTACCGAGACAGGTCGAGAGGAGACCCAGTACTTC.

The CDR3 is CASSLGGWQMNTEAFF. CDR3 bases: TGTGCCAGCAGCTTAGGCGGGTGGCAGATGAACACTGAAGCTTTCTTT. The gene calls are TRBV7-8 and TRBJ1-1; D is undetermined. This CDR3 contains 16 residues. Germline assignment: CDR1 SGHVS and CDR2 FQNEAQ. The germline V and J ends were trimmed by 1 base and 0 bases, with 12 bases remaining between them.

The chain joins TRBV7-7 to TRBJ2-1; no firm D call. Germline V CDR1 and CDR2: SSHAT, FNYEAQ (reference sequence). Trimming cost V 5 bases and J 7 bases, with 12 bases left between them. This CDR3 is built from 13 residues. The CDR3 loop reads CASSTDLGNEQFF. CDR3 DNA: TGTGCCAGCAGCACCGATTTGGGGAATGAGCAGTTCTTC.

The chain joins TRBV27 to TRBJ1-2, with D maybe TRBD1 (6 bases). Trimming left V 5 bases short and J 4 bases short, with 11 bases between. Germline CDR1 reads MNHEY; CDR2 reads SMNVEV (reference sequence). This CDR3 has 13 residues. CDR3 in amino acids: CASSRGGSYGYTF. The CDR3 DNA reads TGTGCCAGCAGTCGCGGGGGCTCCTATGGCTACACCTTC.

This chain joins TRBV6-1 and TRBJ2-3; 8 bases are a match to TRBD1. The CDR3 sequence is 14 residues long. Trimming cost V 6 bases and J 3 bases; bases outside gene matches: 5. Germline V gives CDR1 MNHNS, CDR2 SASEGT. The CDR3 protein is CASSSRTGTDTQYF. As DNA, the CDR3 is TGTGCCAGCAGCTCCCGGACAGGGACAGATACGCAGTATTTT.

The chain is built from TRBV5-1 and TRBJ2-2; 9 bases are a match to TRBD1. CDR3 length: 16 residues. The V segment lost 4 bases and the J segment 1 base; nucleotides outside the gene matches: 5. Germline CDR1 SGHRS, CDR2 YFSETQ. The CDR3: CASSEGQGRNTGELFF. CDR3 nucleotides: TGCGCCAGCAGCGAGGGACAGGGCCGGAACACCGGGGAGCTGTTTTTT.

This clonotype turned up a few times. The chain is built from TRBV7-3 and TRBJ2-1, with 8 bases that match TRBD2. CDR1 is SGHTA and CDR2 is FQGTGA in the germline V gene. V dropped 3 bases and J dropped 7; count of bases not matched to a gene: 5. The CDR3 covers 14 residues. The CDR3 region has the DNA TGTGCCAGCAGCTTGGGACTAGGTCAAAATGAGCAGTTCTTC. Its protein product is CASSLGLGQNEQFF.